Each of the 31 T cell receptor beta chains below was sequenced from the same sample in a study of CD4 T cells in relation to SARS-CoV-2 and coronaviruses. No antigen has been identified for these receptors. Unexposed donor CD4+ T cells date from about 2010-2019, before the COVID-19 pandemic. Isolation of CD4+ T cells took place after around eleven days in culture. Measured with immunoSEQ multiplex PCR; TCRdb has only the in-frame clones, and not every one. The repertoire consists of around 25,000 clones, with 77% occurring once and the leading ten covering about 20%. The sequenced material came from CD4+ T cells from PBMCs, cultured in vitro. The receptors originated from a human donor in good health.

J is TRBJ1-2 and V is TRBV9; D not resolved. V dropped 5 bases and J dropped 8 bases, with 16 bases sitting between them. Germline loops: CDR1 SGDLS, CDR2 YYNGEE. The CDR3 totals 13 residues. CDR3 nucleotide sequence: TGTGCCAGCAGTCGTGGTTTGGGCGGGGGCTACACCTTC. Amino acids: CASSRGLGGGYTF. Combining the CDR3 with reference TRBV9 and TRBJ1-2 gives the whole variable domain DSGVTQTPKHLITATGQRVTLRCSPRSGDLSVYWYQQSLDQGLQFLIQYYNGEERAKGNILERFSAQQFPDLHSELNLSSLELGDSALYFCASSRGLGGGYTFGSGTRLTVV.

J is TRBJ2-3 and V is TRBV3-1 (or the pseudogene TRBV3-2); D possibly corresponds to TRBD2 (6 bases). CDR1 is LGHDT and CDR2 is YNNKEL in the germline V gene (reference sequence). V lost 3 bases, J lost 2 bases, and 9 bases lay in between. CDR3 size: 14 residues. The CDR3, as DNA: TGTGCCAGCAGCCAGCGGGGAACCACAGATACGCAGTATTTT. This gives the protein CASSQRGTTDTQYF.

The V gene is TRBV6-1, the J gene TRBJ1-1; TRBD1 is a possible D gene (5 bases). The CDR3 has 13 residues. Trimming removed 5 bases at V and 5 bases at J, with 12 bases between. The germline gives CDR1 MNHNS, CDR2 SASEGT. CDR3 in DNA: TGTGCCAGCAGTTTGCAGCCAGGGACTGAAGCTTTCTTT. Protein: CASSLQPGTEAFF.

The chain has TRBV25-1 and TRBJ1-5, with D possibly being TRBD1 (5 bases). The germline V and J ends were trimmed by 4 bases and 0 bases, with 10 bases remaining between them. The CDR3 sequence is 15 residues long. In germline, CDR1 is MGHDK, CDR2 SYGVNS. CDR3 in amino acids: CASSAKGISNQPQHF. As DNA, the CDR3 is TGTGCCAGCAGTGCAAAGGGGATTAGCAATCAGCCCCAGCATTTT.

A note on this clone: One junction end disagrees with the germline gene, perhaps due to a read error. This rearrangement joins TRBV7-2 to TRBJ1-3; 8 bases fit TRBD1. The CDR3 loop spans 18 amino acids. CDR1 is SGHTA and CDR2 is FQGNSA in the germline V gene. The CDR3 nucleotides are TGTGCCAGCAGCGCAGGGGGCGCCGGGGCCAGGACTGGGAACACCATATATTTT. Its translation is CASSAGGAGARTGNTIYF.

V usage is TRBV7-9 and J usage is TRBJ2-7, with 7 positions matching TRBD1. The J segment lost 5 bases and the V segment lost 1 base, leaving 5 bases of the junction unmatched. CDR3 size: 14 residues. CDR1 and CDR2 (germline): SEHNR, FQNEAQ (reference sequence). This chain's CDR3 is CASSLGGTANEQYF. Written as DNA, the CDR3 is TGTGCCAGCAGCTTAGGGGGGACAGCGAACGAGCAGTACTTC.

This clone has a handful of counts. V and J are TRBV5-1 and TRBJ2-3; D is unclear. V lost 4 bases, J lost 0 bases, and 6 bases lay in between. In germline, CDR1 is SGHRS, CDR2 YFSETQ. This CDR3 has 13 residues. The CDR3 region has the DNA TGCGCCAGCAGCGCCGGGAGCACAGATACGCAGTATTTT. It is translated as CASSAGSTDTQYF.

CDR3: CASSLVAEGEAFF. CDR3 DNA: TGCGCCAGCAGCTTGGTTGCGGAGGGTGAAGCTTTCTTT. The chain links TRBV5-1 to TRBJ1-1, with D uncertain. The germline V gene encodes CDR1 SGHRS and CDR2 YFSETQ. The V and J ends lost 0 bases and 7 bases respectively, with 10 bases between them. This CDR3 comprises 13 residues.

The rearrangement links TRBV29-1 to TRBJ2-1; D is ambiguous. Germline V CDR1 and CDR2: SQVTM, ANQGSEA. With 8 bases removed from V and 0 bases from J, the gap between germline ends came to 8 bases. The length of the CDR3 is 12 residues. The CDR3 DNA reads as TGCAGCTCTCTGGTCTCCTACAATGAGCAGTTCTTC. This sequence encodes CSSLVSYNEQFF.

This chain connects TRBV7-2 to TRBJ2-7, with D perhaps matching TRBD2 (6 bases). The CDR3 has 15 amino acids. The V and J ends lost 1 base and 0 bases respectively, with 10 bases between them. Germline V gene lookup returns CDR1 SGHTA and CDR2 FQGNSA. The DNA of the CDR3 is TGTGCCAGCAGCTTAGAGCCGGGACTCTCCTACGAGCAGTACTTC. It encodes CASSLEPGLSYEQYF. Full variable domain (outside the CDR3, taken from reference TRBV7-2 and TRBJ2-7): GAGVSQSPSNKVTEKGKDVELRCDPISGHTALYWYRQSLGQGLEFLIYFQGNSAPDKSGLPSDRFSAERTGGSVSTLTIQRTQQEDSAVYLCASSLEPGLSYEQYFGPGTRLTVT.

The chain has TRBV11-2 and TRBJ2-3; D may be TRBD2 (7 bases). The CDR3 is 16 amino acids. V dropped 1 base and J dropped 5 bases, with 16 bases sitting between them. Germline CDR1 is SGHAT and CDR2 is FQNNGV. This chain's CDR3 is CASSLAGGPPRDTQYF. CDR3 nucleotides: TGTGCCAGCAGCTTAGCCGGGGGGCCCCCGAGAGATACGCAGTATTTT.

This chain connects TRBV11-1 to TRBJ2-3, with D possibly being TRBD1 or TRBD2 (5 bases each). The CDR3 consists of 14 residues. Germline CDR1 and CDR2: SGHAT and FQDESV (reference sequence). The ends were cut back, 5 bases at V and 2 bases at J, with 11 bases in the middle. The CDR3 here is CASSRDGTTDTQYF. The CDR3 DNA reads TGTGCCAGCAGCAGGGACGGAACCACAGATACGCAGTATTTT.

The rearrangement uses TRBV11-2 and TRBJ2-1; D possibly corresponds to TRBD2 (6 bases). Trimming left V 1 base short and J 10 bases short, with 8 bases between. The CDR3 is 12 amino acids. Germline lookup yields CDR1 SGHAT and CDR2 FQNNGV. CDR3 loop: CASSLVGGEQFF. The DNA for the CDR3 is TGTGCCAGCAGCTTAGTGGGGGGAGAGCAGTTCTTC.

CDR3 sequence reads: CASSVHRGNTIYF. The CDR3 bases are TGTGCCAGCAGTGTCCACAGAGGAAACACCATATATTTT. This chain uses TRBV2 with TRBJ1-3; D uncertain. Trimming pared 4 bases from V and 4 bases from J, leaving 8 bases between. The CDR3 sequence is 13 residues long. CDR1 and CDR2 from the germline V gene are SNHLY and FYNNEI.

CDR3 nucleotides: TGTGCCATCAGAGGAGGACAGGGGATCGGCCCCGAGCAGTACTTC. Translating gives CAIRGGQGIGPEQYF. The rearrangement joins TRBV10-3 to TRBJ2-7; 9 nucleotides line up with TRBD1. Germline V gene lookup returns CDR1 ENHRY and CDR2 SYGVKD. J was trimmed by 6 bases and V by 6 bases; bases with no gene match: 12. This CDR3 is 15 amino acids long.

This rearrangement joins TRBV7-2 to TRBJ2-1; D gene uncertain. This CDR3 has 13 amino acids. Between the trimmed V and J ends, which lost 1 base and 7 bases, there was a span of 8 bases. Germline V gives CDR1 SGHTA, CDR2 FQGNSA. The CDR3 sequence: CASSLDQVNEQFF. The DNA of the CDR3 is TGTGCCAGCAGCTTAGACCAAGTGAATGAGCAGTTCTTC.

The chain combines TRBV6-2 or TRBV6-3 with TRBJ1-1; maybe TRBD1 (6 bases). CDR1 and CDR2 from the germline V gene are MNHEY and SVGEGT. This CDR3 spans 14 amino acids. V lost 5 bases and J lost 5, with 15 bases in between. CDR3: CASSLSGTTTEAFF. CDR3 nucleotides: TGTGCCAGCAGTCTTTCCGGGACAACTACTGAAGCTTTCTTT.

This rearrangement joins TRBV6-5 to TRBJ2-7; TRBD2 matches 11 bases. V was clipped by 7 bases and J by 3 bases; unmatched bases: 8. This CDR3 is built from 15 residues. The germline V gene encodes CDR1 MNHEY and CDR2 SVGAGI. CDR3 in amino acids: CASIRLAGTLYEQYF. The CDR3 DNA sequence: TGTGCCAGCATCCGACTAGCGGGGACTCTCTACGAGCAGTACTTC.

The rearrangement joins TRBV28 to TRBJ2-2; 7 positions agree with TRBD2. The CDR3 is made up of 15 amino acids. V was pared by 6 bases and J by 7 bases, with 11 bases of the junction left unmatched. CDR1 and CDR2 (germline): MDHEN, SYDVKM. CDR3 amino acids: CASSLRGRVSGELFF. In DNA form, the CDR3 reads TGTGCCAGCAGCCTACGCGGGAGAGTAAGCGGGGAGCTGTTTTTT.

The chain is built from TRBV6-5 and TRBJ1-2; 10 bases are a match to TRBD1. Losses at the gene ends were 7 bases for V and 7 bases for J; bases not matched to a gene: 9. There are 14 residues in the CDR3. Looked up from germline, CDR1 is MNHEY and CDR2 is SVGAGI. The CDR3 loop is CASTEDRGWLGYTF. For the CDR3, the DNA is TGTGCCAGCACCGAGGACAGGGGGTGGCTTGGCTACACCTTC.

V is TRBV29-1 and J is TRBJ2-2, with TRBD2 identical over 7 bases. Germline V CDR1 and CDR2: SQVTM, ANQGSEA. The CDR3 is 11 amino acids. Trimming cost V 5 bases and J 7 bases; bases outside gene matches: 1. Here the CDR3 DNA reads TGCAGCGTTAGGGAGGGCGGGGAGCTGTTTTTT. Translation gives CSVREGGELFF.

This chain links TRBV5-4 with TRBJ2-7; 7 nucleotides match TRBD2. This CDR3 region has 15 residues. Germline lookup yields CDR1 SGHNT and CDR2 YYREEE (reference sequence). Unmatched junction bases numbered 7, after V lost 4 bases and J lost 0 bases. CDR3 protein: CASSPGTTLSYEQYF. The CDR3 bases are TGTGCCAGCAGCCCCGGGACTACCCTCTCCTACGAGCAGTACTTC.

Comment on this clone: Other DNA sequences within the sample encode an identical CDR3. V usage is TRBV7-2 and J usage is TRBJ2-7, with 7 bases that match TRBD2. This CDR3 region has 15 residues. The trim removed 0 bases at V and 0 bases at J, leaving 2 bases unmatched. The germline V gene encodes CDR1 SGHTA and CDR2 FQGNSA. The CDR3 here is CASSLAGGSSYEQYF. The CDR3 DNA reads as TGTGCCAGCAGCTTAGCCGGGGGGTCCTCCTACGAGCAGTACTTC.

The chain is built from TRBV19 and TRBJ2-1; 10 nucleotides match TRBD2. Trimming removed 5 bases from V and 8 bases from J; junction bases left unmatched: 9. CDR3 length: 15 residues. Germline V gives CDR1 LNHDA, CDR2 SQIVND (reference sequence). CDR3 sequence reads: CASSSSGGAGHEQFF. The CDR3 nucleotides read TGTGCCAGTAGTTCAAGCGGGGGGGCCGGGCATGAGCAGTTCTTC.

CDR3 protein: CASRGFSGSDEQFF. The CDR3, as DNA: TGTGCCAGCCGTGGTTTCAGCGGTTCTGATGAGCAGTTCTTC. The chain uses TRBV2 and TRBJ2-1, with D possibly matching TRBD2 (5 bases). The CDR3 totals 14 residues. Trimming removed 8 bases from V and 8 bases from J, with 19 bases in between. The V gene's germline CDR1 is SNHLY and CDR2 FYNNEI. The full variable domain, rest sourced from reference TRBV2 and TRBJ2-1, is EPEVTQTPSHQVTQMGQEVILRCVPISNHLYFYWYRQILGQKVEFLVSFYNNEISEKSEIFDDQFSVERPDGSNFTLKIRSTKLEDSAMYFCASRGFSGSDEQFFGPGTRLTVL.

This clone has only a few counts. The gene calls are TRBV3-1 (or the pseudogene TRBV3-2) and TRBJ1-3; no firm D call. V lost 1 base and J 0 bases, leaving 10 bases between the germline ends. From germline, CDR1 is LGHDT and CDR2 YNNKEL (reference sequence). This CDR3 is 16 amino acids long. CDR3 sequence reads: CASSQVSQYSGNTIYF. The CDR3 nucleotides read TGTGCCAGCAGCCAAGTAAGTCAGTACTCTGGAAACACCATATATTTT.

This rearrangement joins TRBV11-3 to TRBJ2-3; TRBD2 is a possible D gene (6 bases). The CDR3 covers 15 residues. With 5 bases removed from V and 6 bases from J, the gap between germline ends came to 18 bases. Germline CDR1 is SGHNT and CDR2 is YENEEA. CDR3 residues: CASSQETGGEDTQYF. CDR3 nucleotides: TGTGCCAGCAGCCAAGAAACAGGAGGGGAGGATACGCAGTATTTT.

The rearrangement joins TRBV19 to TRBJ2-7; D might be TRBD1 or TRBD2, each matching 5 bases. The CDR3 runs to 12 residues. Deletions cut 8 bases from V and 1 base from J, with 9 bases between. Per germline, CDR1 LNHDA and CDR2 SQIVND (reference sequence). CDR3 region: CASRDGSYEQYF. CDR3 DNA: TGTGCCAGTCGGGACGGGTCCTACGAGCAGTACTTC.

This sequence joins TRBV12-3 or TRBV12-4 and TRBJ2-1; no firm D call. V dropped 2 bases and J dropped 8 bases, with 7 bases sitting between them. The CDR3 runs 12 residues. In nucleotides, the CDR3 is TGTGCCAGCAGTTTAATGAGCGATGAGCAGTTCTTC. This translates into CASSLMSDEQFF.

This clone was picked up one time. J is TRBJ2-1 and V is TRBV20-1; possibly TRBD1 or TRBD2 for D (5 bases each). Trimming stripped 3 bases from V and 10 bases from J, with 10 bases between. There are 11 residues in the CDR3. The germline V gene has CDR1 DFQATT and CDR2 SNEGSKA (reference sequence). CDR3 amino acids: CSASGGSEQFF. DNA for the CDR3: TGCAGTGCTAGTGGGGGTAGCGAGCAGTTCTTC.

This clone was counted a few times. The chain has TRBV9 and TRBJ2-2; no clear D. The CDR3 spans 15 residues. From germline, CDR1 is SGDLS and CDR2 YYNGEE. V lost 1 base and J lost 0, with 7 bases in between. In DNA form, the CDR3 reads TGTGCCAGCAGCGTATACAGCACGAACACCGGGGAGCTGTTTTTT. It encodes CASSVYSTNTGELFF.